This TCR beta chain was captured in a study of blood T cell repertoires in COVID-19. At the level of the study: There were acute and convalescent COVID-19 samples, and they came from the United States, Italy and Spain. Sources were T cells, B-cell-depleted T cells, or PBMCs; the material itself was cDNA or gDNA.

Methods used by the authors: Reference gene primer amplification yielded estimated nucleated cell counts. This table comes from immunoSEQ multiplex PCR, and its TCRdb copy is limited to in-frame clones, with some not included. For V, J and clone size, that table is used; D and trimming come from the DNA. Of over 300,000 clones in the sample, around 91% were seen once. The CDR3 is 15 residues long. Germline-derived CDR1 and CDR2 are SGHTS and YDEGEE. V lost 4 bases, J lost 1 base, and 12 bases lay in between. The sequencing sample was made of peripheral blood. This receptor was identified in a man between 18 and 35 years old with active or convalescent COVID-19. This chain uses TRBV5-8 with TRBJ2-1, with D tentatively TRBD2 (6 bases). The CDR3 DNA reads as TGTGCCAGCAGCGTGCTAGCGAAGTCCTACAATGAGCAGTTCTTC. It is translated as CASSVLAKSYNEQFF.